The 30 T cell receptor beta chains listed next were all sequenced from one sample in a study of T-cell memory formation after mild COVID-19. TCRdb recomputed calls from the 5' RACE reads with MiXCR, one row per CDR3 protein. The table includes about 470,000 distinct CDR3 sequences, more than 20% detected once. Sequenced material: PBMCs or a T cell subset sorted from them (not recorded which). The receptors shown here come from an adult woman who had mild COVID-19 (a few samples of this study predate the infection). Cell type and time point are not known.

The V gene is TRBV11-2, the J gene TRBJ2-1; D gene uncertain. Trimming removed 2 bases at V and 0 bases at J, with 5 bases between. The CDR3 is 14 amino acids. The germline V gene encodes CDR1 SGHAT and CDR2 FQNNGV. The CDR3 nucleotides are TGTGCCAGCAGCTTACGCCCCTCCTACAATGAGCAGTTCTTC. Protein: CASSLRPSYNEQFF. Using reference TRBV11-2 and TRBJ2-1 for the parts outside the CDR3, the full variable domain is EAGVAQSPRYKIIEKRQSVAFWCNPISGHATLYWYQQILGQGPKLLIQFQNNGVVDDSQLPKDRFSAERLKGVDSTLKIQPAKLEDSAVYLCASSLRPSYNEQFFGPGTRLTVL.

In this sample, this clonotype turned up a few times. The chain carries TRBV5-1 and TRBJ2-1, with 10 bases lining up with TRBD2. The CDR3 loop spans 15 amino acids. Germline CDR1 is SGHRS and CDR2 is YFSETQ. J gave up 6 bases and V 2 bases, and 5 bases lay outside the gene matches. The CDR3 DNA is TGCGCCAGCAGCTTATATGGACTAGCGGCCAATGAGCAGTTCTTC. It specifies CASSLYGLAANEQFF.

J is TRBJ2-3 and V is TRBV5-5; 8 bases agree with TRBD2. The CDR3 covers 14 residues. J was trimmed by 9 bases and V by 0 bases; bases with no gene match: 6. The germline V gene encodes CDR1 SGHKS and CDR2 YYEKEE (reference sequence). The CDR3 coding sequence is TGTGCCAGCAGCTTGGGTAGCGGGGTTGGGACGCAGTATTTT. Amino acid sequence: CASSLGSGVGTQYF.

This clonotype has a handful of counts. The chain joins TRBV6-2 or TRBV6-3 to TRBJ2-1; D is possibly TRBD1 (6 bases). Germline CDR1 MNHEY, CDR2 SVGEGT. This CDR3 is 16 amino acids long. V lost 6 bases and J 2 bases, leaving 17 bases between the germline ends. This CDR3 is CASSPQGGYPYNEQFF. The CDR3 DNA follows: TGTGCCAGCAGCCCTCAAGGGGGATACCCCTACAATGAGCAGTTCTTC.

This rearrangement joins TRBV6-1 to TRBJ1-1, with D perhaps TRBD1 (5 bases). Between the trimmed V and J ends, which lost 2 bases and 0 bases, there was a span of 13 bases. The germline CDR1 and CDR2 sequences are MNHNS and SASEGT. The CDR3 is made up of 16 amino acids. CDR3 amino acids: CASSENYRNMNTEAFF. DNA for the CDR3: TGTGCCAGCAGTGAAAACTACAGGAACATGAACACTGAAGCTTTCTTT.

Only a few counts were recorded for this clonotype. The chain combines TRBV29-1 with TRBJ1-1; the D is unclear. The CDR3 spans 17 residues. Per the germline V gene, CDR1 is SQVTM and CDR2 is ANQGSEA. Trimming cost V 0 bases and J 4 bases, with 21 bases left between them. The CDR3 is CSVEDLGSAQWGTEAFF. CDR3 nucleotide sequence: TGCAGCGTTGAAGATCTTGGGTCAGCCCAATGGGGCACTGAAGCTTTCTTT. Complete variable domain (other parts from reference TRBV29-1 and TRBJ1-1): SAVISQKPSRDICQRGTSLTIQCQVDSQVTMMFWYRQQPGQSLTLIATANQGSEATYESGFVIDKFPISRPNLTFSTLTVSNMSPEDSSIYLCSVEDLGSAQWGTEAFFGQGTRLTVV.

This clonotype was seen a handful of times. The chain links TRBV12-3 or TRBV12-4 to TRBJ2-7; 9 nucleotides align to TRBD1. The CDR3 sequence is 14 residues long. V lost 6 bases, J lost 3 bases, and 6 bases stayed unmatched. CDR3 loop: CASRPGQGGYEQYF. Written as DNA, the CDR3 is TGTGCCAGCAGGCCGGGACAGGGCGGCTACGAGCAGTACTTC.

The J gene is TRBJ2-7, the V gene TRBV5-1, with D possibly TRBD2 on 5 matching bases. CDR1 and CDR2 from the germline V gene are SGHRS and YFSETQ. CDR3 length: 13 amino acids. Trimming took off 0 bases at V and 5 bases at J, with 9 bases between the two ends. The CDR3 loop reads CASSLAPRDEQYF. As DNA, the CDR3 is TGCGCCAGCAGCTTGGCCCCGAGGGACGAGCAGTACTTC.

CDR3 nucleotides: TGCAGCGTTACGGGACAGAACGAGTTAAACTATGGCTACACCTTC. It specifies CSVTGQNELNYGYTF. The V call is TRBV29-1, the J call TRBJ1-2; 7 bases map to TRBD1. The CDR3 contains 15 residues. The ends lost 5 bases at V and 2 bases at J; junction bases unmatched: 11. CDR1 and CDR2 from the germline V gene are SQVTM and ANQGSEA.

This clonotype was observed many times. The chain uses TRBV5-1 and TRBJ2-5, with 12 bases aligning to TRBD1. CDR1 is SGHRS and CDR2 is YFSETQ in the germline V gene. Losses at the gene ends were 2 bases for V and 7 bases for J; bases not matched to a gene: 6. The CDR3 length is 15 residues. The CDR3, as DNA: TGCGCCAGCAGCTTAGGGACAGGGGGCGCCGGGACCCAGTACTTC. Its translation: CASSLGTGGAGTQYF. Using reference TRBV5-1 and TRBJ2-5 for the parts outside the CDR3, the full variable domain is KAGVTQTPRYLIKTRGQQVTLSCSPISGHRSVSWYQQTPGQGLQFLFEYFSETQRNKGNFPGRFSGRQFSNSRSEMNVSTLELGDSALYLCASSLGTGGAGTQYFGPGTRLLVL.

This clonotype was counted only a few times. This chain uses TRBV20-1 with TRBJ2-3, with 7 bases that match TRBD1. The CDR3 length is 16 residues. Unmatched junction bases numbered 16, after V lost 8 bases and J lost 2 bases. Germline CDR1 and CDR2: DFQATT and SNEGSKA (reference sequence). The CDR3 sequence is CSPTAPGQTLTDTQYF. For the CDR3, the DNA is TGCAGTCCCACAGCCCCGGGACAGACCCTCACAGATACGCAGTATTTT.

The V and J genes are TRBV29-1 and TRBJ2-5; D is undetermined. The CDR3 is 15 amino acids. Germline lookup yields CDR1 SQVTM and CDR2 ANQGSEA. Trimming shortened V by 4 bases and J by 5 bases, and 20 bases separated the two germline ends. DNA of the CDR3: TGCAGCGTTGCCGTTATATCGGCGTTTCAGGAGACCCAGTACTTC. Its translation: CSVAVISAFQETQYF.

This chain connects TRBV7-8 to TRBJ1-5; a possible D gene is TRBD1 (6 bases). V lost 5 bases and J lost 4, with 18 bases in between. In germline, CDR1 is SGHVS, CDR2 FQNEAQ. There are 16 residues in the CDR3. In DNA form, the CDR3 reads TGTGCCAGCAGCGAGGCAGGGGCAGGGGTAAATCAGCCCCAGCATTTT. As protein: CASSEAGAGVNQPQHF.

This clonotype was seen more than once but under ten times. In nucleotides, the CDR3 is TGTGCCACCAGCACGCGGACAGGGGCTGAAGCTTTCTTT. Protein sequence: CATSTRTGAEAFF. V gene TRBV15 combines with J gene TRBJ1-1; 9 nucleotides line up with TRBD1. CDR3 length equals 13 residues. Germline-derived CDR1 and CDR2 are LNHNV and YYDKDF (reference sequence). With V trimmed by 4 bases and J by 6 bases, 3 bases remained unmatched. The whole variable domain, filled in from reference TRBV15 and TRBJ1-1, reads DAMVIQNPRYQVTQFGKPVTLSCSQTLNHNVMYWYQQKSSQAPKLLFHYYDKDFNNEADTPDNFQSRRPNTSFCFLDIRSPGLGDTAMYLCATSTRTGAEAFFGQGTRLTVV.

In DNA form, the CDR3 reads TGTGCCTGGAGTGCCCTCCCCAACTATGGCTACACCTTC. Protein product: CAWSALPNYGYTF. This chain uses TRBV30 with TRBJ1-2; D is unresolved. Germline values: CDR1 GTSNPN, CDR2 SVGIG (reference sequence). CDR3 length: 13 amino acids. V was trimmed by 1 base and J by 2 bases, leaving 8 bases between them.

V is TRBV29-1 and J is TRBJ2-3; no firm D call. V was clipped by 4 bases and J by 3 bases, with 8 bases between them. This CDR3 region has 12 residues. CDR1 SQVTM and CDR2 ANQGSEA come from the germline V gene. DNA of the CDR3: TGCAGCGTTGCGGTGGGAACAGATACGCAGTATTTT. This codes for CSVAVGTDTQYF.

This clonotype has only a few counts. The chain recombines TRBV15 with TRBJ2-7, with 10 bases fitting TRBD1. The CDR3 covers 14 residues. The V gene's germline CDR1 is LNHNV and CDR2 YYDKDF (reference sequence). J lost 4 bases, V lost 1 base, and 1 base had no gene match. The CDR3 region has the DNA TGTGCCACCAGCAGAGCGGGACAGGGGTACGAGCAGTACTTC. Protein sequence: CATSRAGQGYEQYF.

The chain carries TRBV4-1 and TRBJ1-6; D remains ambiguous. CDR3 length: 17 residues. With 4 bases removed from V and 12 bases from J, the gap between germline ends came to 25 bases. Germline assignment: CDR1 MGHRA and CDR2 YSYEKL. CDR3 coding DNA: TGCGCCAGCAGCCTAGATGTATCGGGAATAACTACAAAACCCCTCCACTTT. Its protein product is CASSLDVSGITTKPLHF.

The rearrangement joins TRBV10-3 to TRBJ1-1; D remains ambiguous. The ends were cut back, 7 bases at V and 0 bases at J, with 6 bases in the middle. In germline, CDR1 is ENHRY, CDR2 SYGVKD. CDR3 size: 12 residues. The CDR3 DNA is TGTGCCATCAAGGCTATGAACACTGAAGCTTTCTTT. Translating it yields CAIKAMNTEAFF.

The V gene is TRBV12-3 or TRBV12-4, the J gene TRBJ2-5; tentatively, D is TRBD2 (6 bases). The CDR3 sequence is 16 residues long. Trimming removed 6 bases at V and 5 bases at J, with 22 bases between. The CDR3 protein is CASSPPLKAGRETQYF. The DNA of the CDR3 is TGTGCCAGCAGCCCCCCCTTAAAGGCGGGGCGGGAGACCCAGTACTTC.

CDR3: CASSSDWSSYEQYF. The CDR3 coding sequence is TGTGCCAGCAGTTCCGACTGGAGCTCCTACGAGCAGTACTTC. This chain connects TRBV27 to TRBJ2-7; D remains unclear. The CDR3 runs 14 residues. V shed 4 bases and J shed 0 bases, with 10 bases lying between them. CDR1 and CDR2 (germline): MNHEY, SMNVEV (reference sequence).

This chain uses TRBV24-1 with TRBJ2-5; perhaps TRBD1 as D (7 bases). Trimming took 4 bases from V and 3 from J, leaving 14 bases between them. The CDR3 consists of 15 residues. The germline V gene encodes CDR1 KGHDR and CDR2 SFDVKD. CDR3 residues: CATSDPGDRKETQYF. The CDR3 coding sequence is TGTGCCACCAGTGACCCGGGGGACAGAAAAGAGACCCAGTACTTC.

This clonotype has more than one count but fewer than ten. The V gene is TRBV6-2 or TRBV6-3, the J gene TRBJ1-5; possible D gene TRBD1, 6 bases. CDR1 is MNHEY, CDR2 SVGEGT, per germline. This CDR3 region has 15 residues. V dropped 0 bases and J dropped 5 bases, with 11 bases sitting between them. This CDR3 is CASSYSRTDDQPQHF. The CDR3 DNA is TGTGCCAGCAGTTACTCTCGGACAGACGATCAGCCCCAGCATTTT.

This chain joins TRBV20-1 and TRBJ2-3, with D perhaps matching TRBD2 (5 bases). The CDR3 consists of 14 residues. V was clipped by 3 bases and J by 3 bases, with 13 bases between them. The germline CDR1 and CDR2 sequences are DFQATT and SNEGSKA (reference sequence). The CDR3 DNA follows: TGCAGTGCTAGTGGCGGGCACGGGACAGATACGCAGTATTTT. Amino acids: CSASGGHGTDTQYF.

The chain combines TRBV7-9 with TRBJ1-6; no definite D call. The V end lost 3 bases, the J end lost 4 bases, and 13 bases lay between the germline ends. This CDR3 has 16 amino acids. From germline, CDR1 is SEHNR and CDR2 FQNEAQ (reference sequence). The CDR3 DNA is TGTGCCAGCAGCTTGGGCACGAGGTGGTATAATTCACCCCTCCACTTT. As protein: CASSLGTRWYNSPLHF.

At least ten counts were recorded for this clonotype. V usage is TRBV5-1 and J usage is TRBJ2-1, with 9 bases identical to TRBD2. Trimming took 2 bases from V and 7 from J; bases not matched to a gene: 7. The CDR3 is made up of 15 amino acids. Per the germline V gene, CDR1 is SGHRS and CDR2 is YFSETQ. The CDR3 loop is CASSLPSGIGNEQFF. CDR3 coding DNA: TGCGCCAGCAGCTTACCTAGCGGGATTGGAAATGAGCAGTTCTTC.

The chain couples TRBV12-3 or TRBV12-4 to TRBJ2-2, with D possibly TRBD1 on 6 matching bases. The CDR3 spans 15 residues. Trimming pared 5 bases from V and 2 bases from J, leaving 12 bases between. This CDR3 reads CASSEKDSNTGELFF. DNA for the CDR3: TGTGCCAGCAGTGAGAAGGACAGCAACACCGGGGAGCTGTTTTTT.

This clonotype was seen a handful of times. V usage is TRBV6-5 and J usage is TRBJ2-7; maybe TRBD2 (5 bases). V lost 2 bases to trimming and J lost 3 bases, with 14 bases between them. Germline CDR1 is MNHEY and CDR2 is SVGAGI. The CDR3 has 15 residues. The DNA for the CDR3 is TGTGCCAGCAGTTACGAGGGTAGAGCTTTCTACGAGCAGTACTTC. Its protein product is CASSYEGRAFYEQYF.

The chain has TRBV29-1 and TRBJ2-1, with unresolved D. CDR1 is SQVTM and CDR2 is ANQGSEA in the germline V gene. V lost 2 bases and J 3 bases, leaving 17 bases between the germline ends. CDR3 length equals 16 residues. For the CDR3, the DNA is TGCAGCGTTGAAAGCGACCTACCTATGTTCTACAATGAGCAGTTCTTC. It is translated as CSVESDLPMFYNEQFF.

The chain links TRBV27 to TRBJ2-1; the match to TRBD2 covers 8 bases. CDR3 size: 14 residues. CDR1 and CDR2 from the germline V gene are MNHEY and SMNVEV (reference sequence). The J segment lost 8 bases and the V segment lost 4 bases, leaving 7 bases of the junction unmatched. This CDR3 reads CASSSPGGSDEQFF. The CDR3 DNA sequence: TGTGCCAGCAGTTCACCGGGGGGGAGCGATGAGCAGTTCTTC.